The TCR beta chain described here comes from a study of CD8 T cells in ankylosing spondylitis (dated by TCRdb to between 2016 and 2019). Broadly, across the study: T cell receptor beta repertoires were profiled in healthy donors and ankylosing spondylitis patients so that disease-linked TCR variants could be found. The whole study cohort included 108 healthy donors and about two dozen ankylosing spondylitis patients. Peripheral blood was sampled, and synovial fluid was additionally collected from ankylosing spondylitis patients.

Sequencing relied on an Illumina HiSeq 2500. Quantitative 5'-RACE with molecular barcodes was the method used to prepare the TCR beta libraries. In the paper's pipeline: To identify disease-linked TCR variants, a new computational method was used, one built on a probabilistic model of VDJ rearrangement. TCRdb trimmed public reads at Q25 via fastp, called clones via MiXCR and kept in-frame beta chains. Entries that share a CDR3 protein sequence are merged under the most common genes and DNA. The V and J calls, along with clone size, are taken from TCRdb and not from the paper's own processing. The sample records around 39,000 distinct CDR3 sequences, around 15% of which are singletons. The top ten constitute approximately 33% of the sample. Synovial fluid samples were matched to blood samples from the same ankylosing spondylitis patients. This clonotype was seen a handful of times. The clone's antigen remains unknown. Base qualities are not provided; no much larger clone lies one nucleotide away.

Relative to germline, V is missing 5 bases and J is missing 5 bases, with 11 bases of the junction outside any gene match. The germline V gene (reference sequence) provides CDR1 SEHNR and CDR2 FQNEAQ. The CDR3 holds 15 amino acids from the cysteine to the phenylalanine. The CDR3 DNA has 45 bases and is translated from base 1. Results and caveats for the whole study, not just this receptor: A TCR beta motif made up of several highly homologous amino acid variants appeared to be characteristic of blood from ankylosing spondylitis patients. Some of the motif variants had been reported before in the synovial fluid and blood of reactive arthritis patients, a finding that suggests common disease-initiation mechanisms. A CD8+ phenotype was shown by the disease-linked clones, which were found at relatively low frequencies in peripheral blood. The disease-linked clones were reported to be significantly enriched in matched synovial fluid samples from ankylosing spondylitis patients.

The sequence is built from TRBV7-9 and TRBJ2-7; 8 central bases correspond to TRBD1. The sequence came from a male donor with ankylosing spondylitis. Source material: synovial fluid, either unsorted or a sorted T cell fraction (not recorded which). The nucleotide sequence reads as follows: TGTGCCAGCAGCCCGCTGACAGGGGTGTATGACGAGCAGTACTTC. It specifies CASSPLTGVYDEQYF.